This T cell receptor beta chain was retrieved from a study of T-cell memory formation after mild COVID-19. At the level of the study: Largely donor-specific TCR clusters were found.

The CDR3 has 15 amino acids. The germline V gene encodes CDR1 SGHRS and CDR2 YFSETQ. V was pared by 2 bases and J by 5 bases, with 6 bases of the junction left unmatched. Study findings and constraints: Some clones that responded turned up in pre-infection memory, which suggests that cross-reactive memory joined in.

This clonotype has a handful of counts. What it recognizes is unknown. cDNA libraries for TCR alpha and TCR beta, carrying sample barcodes and UMIs, came from 5'RACE with constant-segment primers. One entry per CDR3 protein results from TCRdb running MiXCR on the 5' RACE reads. The sample lists roughly 130,000 distinct CDR3 sequences; more than 15% were seen once. V is TRBV5-1 and J is TRBJ2-5; 10 positions match TRBD2. Input material: PBMCs or a T cell subset sorted from them (not recorded which). The sequence derives from a man aged 18 to 29 who had mild COVID-19 (a few samples of this study predate the infection). Cell type and time point are not known. The CDR3 protein is CASSFSGTSAETQYF. CDR3 in DNA: TGCGCCAGCAGCTTTTCCGGGACTAGCGCCGAGACCCAGTACTTC.